These T cell receptor beta chains were read from a single sample in a study of blood T cell repertoires in COVID-19. The repertoire was sequenced with immunoSEQ multiplex PCR; TCRdb's copy has only in-frame clones and lacks some. The sample lists around 290,000 clones; approximately 88% were seen once. The sequenced material came from PBMCs or T cells enriched from blood (not recorded which). The source is a woman in her 30s who had recovered from COVID-19. Each CDR3 is given with its conserved first and last residue. The D gene is left open where the match is weak. Size values are once, few and many counts, or a class for expanded clones, and some rows have none.

d_call	v_call	clone_size	j_call	cdr3_aa	cdr3_nt
TRBD2	TRBV4-1	-	TRBJ2-7	CASSARLAGWDYEQYF	TGCGCCAGCAGCGCTCGACTAGCGGGGTGGGACTACGAGCAGTACTTC
-	TRBV15	-	TRBJ2-3	CATSGTGPDTQYF	TGTGCCACCAGCGGTACAGGGCCAGATACGCAGTATTTT
-	TRBV6-5	once	TRBJ1-1	CASSRVMNTEAFF	TGTGCCAGCAGTCGGGTCATGAACACTGAAGCTTTCTTT
-	TRBV2	-	TRBJ2-1	CASRSGYNEQFF	TGTGCCAGCAGAAGCGGCTACAATGAGCAGTTCTTC
-	TRBV19	-	TRBJ1-2	CASSINRDDPGYTF	TGTGCCAGTAGTATCAACAGGGATGACCCTGGCTACACCTTC
-	TRBV7-8	-	TRBJ1-2	CASSFEGYGYTF	TGTGCCAGCAGCTTTGAGGGATATGGCTACACCTTC
-	TRBV2	-	TRBJ1-4	CASIYRVDGEKLFF	TGTGCCAGCATATACAGAGTCGACGGAGAAAAACTGTTTTTT
-	TRBV28	-	TRBJ1-4	CASSSGVNEKLFF	TGTGCCAGCAGTTCAGGGGTTAATGAAAAACTGTTTTTT
-	TRBV7-8	-	TRBJ1-5	CASSLGQTNQPQHF	TGTGCCAGCAGCTTAGGACAGACCAATCAGCCCCAGCATTTT
TRBD2	TRBV11-3	-	TRBJ2-3	CASSLAASGGLGTQYF	TGTGCCAGCAGCTTAGCCGCTAGCGGGGGGTTGGGTACGCAGTATTTT
-	TRBV2	-	TRBJ1-2	CASSEAFWGDGYTF	TGTGCCAGCAGTGAAGCGTTCTGGGGGGATGGCTACACCTTC
TRBD1	TRBV2	-	TRBJ2-5	CASSVDFLDRMEETQYF	TGTGCCAGCAGTGTGGATTTTCTGGACAGGATGGAGGAGACCCAGTACTTC
-	TRBV2	-	TRBJ1-4	CASSPFATNEKLFF	TGTGCCAGCAGTCCCTTCGCAACTAATGAAAAACTGTTTTTT
-	TRBV6-5	-	TRBJ2-3	CASSSTYTDTQYF	TGTGCCAGCAGTTCGACTTACACAGATACGCAGTATTTT
-	TRBV6-6	-	TRBJ1-5	CASSYWTGNQPQHF	TGTGCCAGCAGTTACTGGACAGGCAATCAGCCCCAGCATTTT
-	TRBV18	-	TRBJ1-1	CASSPMPGDLNTEAFF	TGTGCCAGCTCACCTATGCCCGGTGACTTGAACACTGAAGCTTTCTTT
TRBD1	TRBV4-1	-	TRBJ1-2	CASSQVEQGVGGYTF	TGCGCCAGCAGCCAAGTTGAACAGGGGGTGGGTGGCTACACCTTC
-	TRBV28	-	TRBJ2-7	CASSLVGFDAYEQYF	TGTGCCAGCAGTTTAGTGGGCTTTGATGCATACGAGCAGTACTTC
TRBD2	TRBV2	-	TRBJ2-1	CASRSTSVGPYNEQFF	TGTGCCAGCAGGTCGACTAGCGTCGGTCCCTACAATGAGCAGTTCTTC
-	TRBV2	-	TRBJ1-1	CASTMNTEAFF	TGTGCCAGCACAATGAACACTGAAGCTTTCTTT
-	TRBV25-1	-	TRBJ1-1	CASSEYLGASGTFF	TGTGCCAGCAGTGAATATCTTGGGGCCTCTGGGACTTTCTTT
-	TRBV10-3	-	TRBJ1-3	CAISERKEVLGNTIYF	TGTGCCATCAGTGAGCGGAAGGAGGTCCTCGGAAACACCATATATTTT
TRBD2	TRBV9	few	TRBJ2-3	CASSASGGFLTDTQYF	TGTGCCAGCAGCGCTAGCGGGGGGTTTTTGACAGATACGCAGTATTTT
-	TRBV6-5	-	TRBJ2-2	CASSTTGNTGELFF	TGTGCCAGCAGCACGACAGGGAACACCGGGGAGCTGTTTTTT
-	TRBV29-1	-	TRBJ1-1	CSAYSPGRPLGAFF	TGCAGCGCGTACTCGCCAGGGAGGCCCCTGGGAGCTTTCTTT
TRBD1	TRBV4-1	-	TRBJ2-5	CASSPNRGDNQETQYF	TGCGCCAGCAGCCCAAACAGGGGTGACAACCAAGAGACCCAGTACTTC
TRBD2	TRBV9	-	TRBJ2-1	CASSVGAGANYNEQFF	TGTGCCAGCAGCGTAGGAGCGGGAGCGAACTACAATGAGCAGTTCTTC
TRBD1	TRBV27	-	TRBJ1-1	CASSDRGNTEAFF	TGTGCCAGCAGCGACAGGGGAAACACTGAAGCTTTCTTT
-	TRBV6-6	-	TRBJ2-1	CASSPGQPKEQFF	TGTGCCAGCAGCCCTGGACAGCCTAAAGAGCAGTTCTTC
TRBD1	TRBV6-6	-	TRBJ1-3	CATGTGINSGNTIYF	TGTGCCACCGGGACAGGCATTAACTCTGGAAACACCATATATTTT
-	TRBV5-5	-	TRBJ1-2	CASSLALRRGDGYTF	TGTGCCAGCAGCTTGGCGCTTCGCCGGGGGGATGGCTACACCTTC
TRBD1	TRBV6-6	-	TRBJ2-7	CASRTGQVFYEQYF	TGTGCCAGCAGAACTGGACAGGTGTTCTACGAGCAGTACTTC
TRBD1	TRBV7-3	-	TRBJ1-4	CASSHQTGFANEKLFF	TGTGCCAGCAGCCATCAGACAGGGTTCGCTAATGAAAAACTGTTTTTT
TRBD1	TRBV18	-	TRBJ2-3	CASSPFSRTGSSTDTQYF	TGTGCCAGCTCACCATTCTCTAGGACAGGGTCAAGCACAGATACGCAGTATTTT
-	TRBV10-1	few	TRBJ1-5	CASSECSGPGRKGNQPQHF	TGCGCCAGCAGTGAGTGCTCCGGTCCAGGTAGAAAGGGCAATCAGCCCCAGCATTTT
TRBD1	TRBV28	once	TRBJ2-7	CASRPPGQGFEQYF	TGTGCCAGCCGACCACCGGGACAGGGGTTCGAGCAGTACTTC
TRBD1	TRBV7-2	-	TRBJ1-5	CASSPTGQGSQPQHF	TGTGCCAGCAGCCCCACTGGACAGGGCAGTCAGCCCCAGCATTTT
-	TRBV30	-	TRBJ2-7	CAWTGQPYEQYF	TGTGCCTGGACAGGTCAACCCTACGAGCAGTACTTC
TRBD1	TRBV2	-	TRBJ2-7	CASSERAGGYEQYF	TGTGCCAGCAGTGAAAGGGCAGGGGGCTACGAGCAGTACTTC
-	TRBV5-6	-	TRBJ2-7	CASSLDMNYEQYF	TGTGCCAGCAGCCTCGACATGAACTACGAGCAGTACTTC
-	TRBV5-1	-	TRBJ2-7	CASSFMASYEQYF	TGCGCCAGCAGCTTTATGGCCTCCTACGAGCAGTACTTC
TRBD1	TRBV9	once	TRBJ1-1	CASSGKTGLNTEAFF	TGTGCCAGCAGCGGAAAGACAGGGCTGAACACTGAAGCTTTCTTT
-	TRBV7-7	-	TRBJ2-1	CASSRDRSSYNEQFF	TGTGCCAGCAGTCGCGACAGGAGCTCCTACAATGAGCAGTTCTTC
TRBD1	TRBV4-3	-	TRBJ2-1	CASSQGDRAYNEQFF	TGCGCCAGCAGCCAAGGGGACAGAGCCTACAATGAGCAGTTCTTC
-	TRBV28	-	TRBJ2-5	CASAYPTMNRDETQYF	TGTGCCAGCGCGTACCCAACTATGAACAGGGACGAGACCCAGTACTTC
-	TRBV29-1	once	TRBJ1-2	CSVHGLPTNYGYTF	TGCAGCGTTCACGGACTGCCTACTAACTATGGCTACACCTTC
-	TRBV27	few	TRBJ1-4	CASSLYISVGELFF	TGTGCCAGCAGTTTATATATAAGTGTGGGAGAACTGTTTTTT